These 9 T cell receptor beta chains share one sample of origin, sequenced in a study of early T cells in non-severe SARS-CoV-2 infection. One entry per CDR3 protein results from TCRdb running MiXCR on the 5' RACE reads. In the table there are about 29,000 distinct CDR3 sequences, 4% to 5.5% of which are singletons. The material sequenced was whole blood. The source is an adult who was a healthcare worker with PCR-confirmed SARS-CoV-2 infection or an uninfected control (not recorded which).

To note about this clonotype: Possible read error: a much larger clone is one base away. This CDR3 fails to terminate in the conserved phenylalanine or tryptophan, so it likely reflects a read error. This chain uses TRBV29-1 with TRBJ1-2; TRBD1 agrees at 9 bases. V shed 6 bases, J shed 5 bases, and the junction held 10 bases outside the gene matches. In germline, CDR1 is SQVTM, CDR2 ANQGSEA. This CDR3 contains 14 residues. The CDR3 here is CSVEGDREGYGYTS. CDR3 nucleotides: TGCAGCGTGGAGGGGGACAGGGAGGGATATGGCTACACCTCC.

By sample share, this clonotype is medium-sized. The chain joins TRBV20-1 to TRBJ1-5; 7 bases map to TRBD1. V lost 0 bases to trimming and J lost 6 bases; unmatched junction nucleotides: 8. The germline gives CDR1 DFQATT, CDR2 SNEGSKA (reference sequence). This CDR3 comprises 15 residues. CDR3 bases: TGCAGTGCTAGAGATACAGGGGTAGTGGTTCAGCCCCAGCATTTT. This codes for CSARDTGVVVQPQHF.

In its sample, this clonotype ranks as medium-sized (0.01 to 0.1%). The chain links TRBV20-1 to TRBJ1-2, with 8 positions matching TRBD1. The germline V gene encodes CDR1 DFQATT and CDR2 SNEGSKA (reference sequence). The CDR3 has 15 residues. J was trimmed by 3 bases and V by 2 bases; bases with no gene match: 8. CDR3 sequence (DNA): TGCAGTGCTAGACCTAGGACAGGGTTCCACTATGGCTACACCTTC. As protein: CSARPRTGFHYGYTF.

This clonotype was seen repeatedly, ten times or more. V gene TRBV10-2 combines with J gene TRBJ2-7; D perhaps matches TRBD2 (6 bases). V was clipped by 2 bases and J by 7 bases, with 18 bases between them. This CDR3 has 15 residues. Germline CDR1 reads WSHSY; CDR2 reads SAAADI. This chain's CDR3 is CASSERGLQTREQYV. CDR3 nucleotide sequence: TGCGCCAGCAGTGAGAGGGGACTCCAAACGCGGGAGCAGTACGTC.

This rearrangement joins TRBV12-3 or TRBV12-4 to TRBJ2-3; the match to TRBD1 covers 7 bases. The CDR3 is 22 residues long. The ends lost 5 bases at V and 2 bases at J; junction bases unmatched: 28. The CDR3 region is CASSIDLGDRELEGGHTDTQYF. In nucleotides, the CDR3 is TGTGCCAGCAGTATAGACCTGGGAGACAGGGAACTAGAGGGTGGGCACACAGATACGCAGTATTTT.

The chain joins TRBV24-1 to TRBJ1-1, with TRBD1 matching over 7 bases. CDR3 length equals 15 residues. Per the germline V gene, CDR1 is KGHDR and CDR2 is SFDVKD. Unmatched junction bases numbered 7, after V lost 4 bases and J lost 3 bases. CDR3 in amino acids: CATSEGGQEDTEAFF. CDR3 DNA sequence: TGTGCCACCAGTGAGGGTGGACAGGAAGACACTGAAGCTTTCTTT.

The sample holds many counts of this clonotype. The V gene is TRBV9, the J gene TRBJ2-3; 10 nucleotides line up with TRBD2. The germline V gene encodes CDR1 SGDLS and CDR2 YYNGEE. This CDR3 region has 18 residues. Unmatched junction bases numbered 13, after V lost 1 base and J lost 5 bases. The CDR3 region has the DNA TGTGCCAGCAGCGTACGAGCGGGAGGGACCTCCGGGAGAGATACGCAGTATTTT. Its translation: CASSVRAGGTSGRDTQYF.

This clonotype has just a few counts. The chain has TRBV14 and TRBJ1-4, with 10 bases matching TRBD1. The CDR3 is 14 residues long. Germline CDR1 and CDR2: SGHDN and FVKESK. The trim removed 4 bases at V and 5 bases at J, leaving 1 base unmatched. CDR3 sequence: CASSRDRGNEKLFF. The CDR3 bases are TGTGCCAGCAGCCGGGACAGGGGAAATGAAAAACTGTTTTTT.

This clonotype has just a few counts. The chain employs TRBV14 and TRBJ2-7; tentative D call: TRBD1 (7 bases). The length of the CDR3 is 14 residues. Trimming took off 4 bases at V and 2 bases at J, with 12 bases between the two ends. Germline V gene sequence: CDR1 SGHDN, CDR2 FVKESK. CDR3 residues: CASSPQGGPYEQYF. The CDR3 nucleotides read TGTGCCAGCAGCCCGCAGGGGGGCCCCTACGAGCAGTACTTC.